Listed below are T cell receptor beta chains from one sample, sequenced in a study of T cell responses to AZD1222 COVID-19 vaccine. Sequencing used immunoSEQ multiplex PCR; TCRdb keeps in-frame clones, though not all of them. The sample has 150,000 to 200,000 clones; around nine tenths are singletons. This sample comprised peripheral blood, obtained on day 0 of AZD1222 vaccination. The receptors come from an adult in good health. CDR3s include the opening cysteine and the closing phenylalanine or tryptophan. D genes are given only for firm matches. Some rows mark clone size as missing; the rest say once, few, many or name a class of expanded clone.

CDR3 length,clone size,V gene,J gene,D gene,CDR3 DNA,CDR3 protein
16,-,TRBV6-4,TRBJ1-6,-,TGTGCCAGCAGTGACACCGGCAGCCAGAATAATTCACCCCTCCACTTT,CASSDTGSQNNSPLHF
14,-,TRBV9,TRBJ1-3,-,TGTGCCAGCAGCGTACGAACCTCTGGAAACACCATATATTTT,CASSVRTSGNTIYF
14,-,TRBV7-2,TRBJ1-2,TRBD1,TGTGCCAGCAGCTGGGACAGGGGGCCCTATGGCTACACCTTC,CASSWDRGPYGYTF
13,-,TRBV18,TRBJ2-5,-,TGTGCCAGCTCACCAAGGCAGGGGGAGACCCAGTACTTC,CASSPRQGETQYF
15,-,TRBV4-1,TRBJ2-2,-,TGCGCCAGCAGCCCCACATTGGTTATCACCGGGGAGCTGTTTTTT,CASSPTLVITGELFF
15,once,TRBV2,TRBJ1-3,-,TGTGCCAGCAGGCCGCGGGGGCAGTCTGGAAACACCATATATTTT,CASRPRGQSGNTIYF
16,-,TRBV5-5,TRBJ2-7,TRBD1,TGTGCCAGCAGCTGGAGGGGACAGGGTGAGACCTACGAGCAGTACTTC,CASSWRGQGETYEQYF
15,-,TRBV9,TRBJ1-3,-,TGTGCCAGCAGCGTAGACGGATACTCTGGAAACACCATATATTTT,CASSVDGYSGNTIYF
15,-,TRBV27,TRBJ1-5,-,TGTGCCAGCAGTTTCCGAGGCGTTTCTGGGCAGCCCCAGCATTTT,CASSFRGVSGQPQHF
13,-,TRBV12-3/TRBV12-4,TRBJ2-7,TRBD2,TGTGCCAGCAGTTTGCGACTAGCGGGTGTAGTGTACTTC,CASSLRLAGVVYF
15,-,TRBV6-5,TRBJ2-5,TRBD2,TGTGCCAGCATGATGGACGGGGGGTACCAAGAGACCCAGTACTTC,CASMMDGGYQETQYF
13,-,TRBV19,TRBJ1-1,-,TGTGCCAGTAGTATGGTAGGGTCTAAAGAAGCTTTCTTT,CASSMVGSKEAFF
15,-,TRBV9,TRBJ2-7,-,TGTGCCAGCAGCGTAGAAGGGGCGGGGCCATACGAGCAGTACTTC,CASSVEGAGPYEQYF
13,-,TRBV19,TRBJ2-7,-,TGTGCCAGTAGTGAGCAGGGCCCCTACGAGCAGTACTTC,CASSEQGPYEQYF
14,-,TRBV6-5,TRBJ1-6,-,TGTGCCAGCAGTTATGGAGGCAGCAATTCACCCCTCCACTTT,CASSYGGSNSPLHF
15,-,TRBV7-6,TRBJ2-1,-,TGTGCCAGCAGCTTAGTCGTGGGCCCGGGCAATGAGCAGTTCTTC,CASSLVVGPGNEQFF
13,-,TRBV5-6,TRBJ2-1,-,TGTGCCAGCAGCTTGGTCCAGGCCCATGAGCAGTTCTTC,CASSLVQAHEQFF
15,-,TRBV6-1,TRBJ1-3,TRBD1,TGTGCCAGCAGTGAAGCGGGGACAGCTGGAAACACCATATATTTT,CASSEAGTAGNTIYF
16,-,TRBV10-1,TRBJ2-2,-,TGCGCCAGCAGTGGAATCGGCGGGGCGAACACCGGGGAGCTGTTTTTT,CASSGIGGANTGELFF
12,-,TRBV6-5,TRBJ1-1,-,TGTGCCAGCACCAGGGGAGGGACTGAAGCTTTCTTT,CASTRGGTEAFF
15,-,TRBV6-5,TRBJ1-3,-,TGTGCCAGCAGTTACTCTGGGCAGATTGGAAACACCATATATTTT,CASSYSGQIGNTIYF
15,-,TRBV5-1,TRBJ2-1,TRBD2,TGCGCCAGCAGCTCTGAGCGGGAGGCTTTGGATGAGCAGTTCTTC,CASSSEREALDEQFF
15,once,TRBV19,TRBJ2-7,-,TGTGCCAGTAGTATAGTACCAGGAACCTTCTACGAGCAGTACTTC,CASSIVPGTFYEQYF
16,-,TRBV18,TRBJ1-2,-,TGTGCCAGCTCACCACTTCCCAGACGGATGAACTATGGCTACACCTTC,CASSPLPRRMNYGYTF
16,-,TRBV21-1,TRBJ2-2,-,TGTGCCAGCAGCCCCAACGGACAGGGCCCCAAAGGGGAGCTGTTTTTT,CASSPNGQGPKGELFF
15,-,TRBV6-2/TRBV6-3,TRBJ1-1,-,TGTGCCAGCAGTTACCCCCGTCAGTTGAACACTGAAGCTTTCTTT,CASSYPRQLNTEAFF
13,-,TRBV7-9,TRBJ1-1,TRBD1,TGTGCCAGCAGCCCCCCGGACAGGGGACGGGCTTTCTTT,CASSPPDRGRAFF
14,-,TRBV19,TRBJ2-5,-,TGTGCCAGTAGTCGACACCCAGACCAAGAGACCCAGTACTTC,CASSRHPDQETQYF
15,-,TRBV27,TRBJ1-6,-,TGTGCCAGCAGACTAGGGGTGGCAGCCAATTCACCCCTCCACTTT,CASRLGVAANSPLHF
13,-,TRBV30,TRBJ1-1,-,TGTGCCTGGACGATCGGCTCGAACACTGAAGCTTTCTTT,CAWTIGSNTEAFF
13,once,TRBV12-3/TRBV12-4,TRBJ1-2,-,TGTGCCAGCAGTCCGCGGGGGATCGATGGCTACACCTTC,CASSPRGIDGYTF
14,-,TRBV5-5,TRBJ1-6,-,TGTGCCAGCAGCCCGACAGGTGTCAATTCACCCCTCCACTTT,CASSPTGVNSPLHF
17,once,TRBV4-2,TRBJ2-5,-,TGTGCCAGCAGCCAAGACCCTTCGACTAGAGGGCAGGAGACCCAGTACTTC,CASSQDPSTRGQETQYF
15,few,TRBV5-4,TRBJ2-1,TRBD2,TGTGCCAGCAGCTTGGGCGGGAGCATCAACAATGAGCAGTTCTTC,CASSLGGSINNEQFF
15,once,TRBV19,TRBJ1-1,TRBD1,TGTGCCAGTAGTCAACCAAGGACAGGGAACACTGAAGCTTTCTTT,CASSQPRTGNTEAFF
14,few,TRBV5-5,TRBJ2-1,-,TGTGCCAGCAGCTTCTACGGAGCCTACAATGAGCAGTTCTTC,CASSFYGAYNEQFF
15,-,TRBV30,TRBJ1-3,-,TGTGCCTGGAGTCCTATAGAGCGCTCTGGAAACACCATATATTTT,CAWSPIERSGNTIYF
13,-,TRBV11-2,TRBJ1-5,-,TGTGCCAGCAGTTCCGGTAGCAATCAGCCCCAGCATTTT,CASSSGSNQPQHF
15,-,TRBV6-1,TRBJ1-5,-,TGTGCCAGCAGTGAGGGACGGTATAGCAATCAGCCCCAGCATTTT,CASSEGRYSNQPQHF
14,-,TRBV7-9,TRBJ1-1,-,TGTGCCAGCAGCCCTTCCGAGTTAAGCACTGAAGCTTTCTTT,CASSPSELSTEAFF
12,-,TRBV27,TRBJ1-5,-,TGTGCCAGCAGTTCGGGCAATCAGCCCCAGCATTTT,CASSSGNQPQHF
17,-,TRBV5-5,TRBJ2-3,-,TGTGCCAGCAGCTTGTTAGTATTAAGCGCCAGCACAGATACGCAGTATTTT,CASSLLVLSASTDTQYF
18,-,TRBV4-1,TRBJ2-7,TRBD2,TGCGCCAGCAGCCAAGATTGGGCGGCTAGCGGGAGTCTATACGAGCAGTACTTC,CASSQDWAASGSLYEQYF
15,-,TRBV21-1,TRBJ2-1,-,TGTGCCAGCAGCAACCGGGACAGGGGCTACAATGAGCAGTTCTTC,CASSNRDRGYNEQFF